Listed here are 9 T cell receptor beta chains from one sample, sequenced in a study of beta chain features in type 1 diabetes. General study points: Significant though moderate, a shortening of TCRB CDR3s appeared in all four CD4+ subsets of Type 1 diabetes patients.

The antigens for these receptors are not known. What was sequenced were expressed TCRB transcripts, since all of the isolated RNA had been reverse transcribed. Profiled with immunoSEQ multiplex PCR; TCRdb holds only in-frame clones, not every one. Of 300,000 or so clones listed, 9.3% are singletons. Sample: central memory CD4+ T cells from blood. Receptors were obtained from a man aged 30 to 39 with type 1 diabetes.

This clone was found a few times. The chain uses TRBV23-1 and TRBJ1-2, with D possibly TRBD1 on 5 matching bases. TRBV23-1 is given ORF status, its function remaining uncertain. V lost 2 bases, J lost 8 bases, and 15 bases lay in between. The CDR3 is 14 amino acids. The CDR3 sequence is CASSQTDSYNGYTF. The CDR3 DNA reads TGCGCCAGCAGTCAAACCGACAGCTACAACGGCTACACCTTC.

The sample holds a few counts of this clone. This chain connects TRBV11-2 to TRBJ1-6, with D perhaps TRBD1 (5 bases). Germline V CDR1 and CDR2: SGHAT, FQNNGV. Trimming stripped 2 bases from V and 5 bases from J, with 13 bases between. The CDR3 is made up of 16 amino acids. The CDR3 loop is CASSLSGAQNNSPLHF. The CDR3 nucleotides read TGTGCCAGCAGCTTAAGCGGGGCGCAGAATAATTCACCCCTCCACTTT.

The rearrangement uses TRBV7-9 and TRBJ2-2, with 11 bases fitting TRBD2. Unmatched junction bases numbered 7, after V lost 5 bases and J lost 5 bases. Germline V gives CDR1 SEHNR, CDR2 FQNEAQ (reference sequence). This CDR3 has 16 residues. The CDR3 loop is CASSPLAGGETGELFF. CDR3 sequence (DNA): TGTGCCAGCAGCCCCCTAGCGGGGGGAGAAACCGGGGAGCTGTTTTTT.

This clone was found a few times. The chain uses TRBV7-2 and TRBJ2-7; 7 bases match TRBD2. The CDR3 is 14 residues long. Trimming at V came to 1 base and at J to 0 bases, leaving 0 bases not matched to a gene. Germline V gives CDR1 SGHTA, CDR2 FQGNSA. CDR3: CASSLGDYSYEQYF. CDR3 sequence (DNA): TGTGCCAGCAGCTTAGGGGACTACTCCTACGAGCAGTACTTC.

The chain combines TRBV28 with TRBJ2-6; TRBD2 matches at 7 bases. V dropped 3 bases and J dropped 4; count of bases not matched to a gene: 3. The length of the CDR3 is 15 residues. Germline CDR1 and CDR2: MDHEN and SYDVKM. This chain's CDR3 is CASSLGGNGANVLTF. CDR3 nucleotide sequence: TGTGCCAGCAGTTTGGGAGGGAACGGGGCCAACGTCCTGACTTTC.

In its sample, this clone was seen a few times. This sequence joins TRBV5-1 and TRBJ2-3, with TRBD2 matching over 8 bases. This CDR3 spans 16 amino acids. The V gene's germline CDR1 is SGHRS and CDR2 YFSETQ. The V gene end was trimmed by 1 base and the J gene end by 1 base; junction bases not matched to a gene: 5. This CDR3 reads CASSLPAGEGTDTQYF. The CDR3 DNA reads TGCGCCAGCAGCTTGCCAGCGGGGGAGGGCACAGATACGCAGTATTTT.

The genes are TRBV14 and TRBJ2-5; 7 bases agree with TRBD1. Trimming removed 0 bases from V and 6 bases from J; junction bases left unmatched: 1. Germline V gene data show CDR1 as SGHDN and CDR2 as FVKESK. The CDR3 totals 13 residues. The CDR3 here is CASSQDRGQTQYF. DNA for the CDR3: TGTGCCAGCAGCCAAGATAGGGGGCAGACCCAGTACTTC.

CDR3 in DNA: TGTGCCACCAGCAGAGATAGAGGGAACCAAGAGACCCAGTACTTC. It is translated as CATSRDRGNQETQYF. The V call is TRBV15, the J call TRBJ2-5; tentative D call: TRBD2 (5 bases). The CDR3 has 15 amino acids. Germline values: CDR1 LNHNV, CDR2 YYDKDF (reference sequence). V was clipped by 0 bases and J by 0 bases, with 8 bases between them.

The chain employs TRBV25-1 and TRBJ2-7; D uncertain. The CDR3 extends over 11 amino acids. Trimming cost V 4 bases and J 4 bases, with 5 bases left between them. CDR1 and CDR2 (germline): MGHDK, SYGVNS. The CDR3 bases are TGTGCCAGCAGTGTGATATACGAGCAGTACTTC. Translation gives CASSVIYEQYF.